This paragraph covers one TCR beta chain sequence. These data belong to a study of T-cell reconstitution after alpha-beta-depleted transplantation in children. The germline gives CDR1 SEHNR, CDR2 FQNEAQ (reference sequence). Deletions cut 5 bases from V and 3 bases from J, with 7 bases between. The CDR3 spans 12 residues. TCRbeta library preparation incorporated unique molecular identifiers. TCRdb fed the PCR reads into MiXCR, producing one record per CDR3 protein. The table includes 60,000 or so distinct CDR3 sequences, around 40% detected once. The sample was PBMCs, mostly from graft donor cells, taken 360 days after TCRalphabeta/CD19-depleted stem cell transplant. The chain employs TRBV7-9 and TRBJ1-1; D might be TRBD1 (5 bases). This sequence originates from a male patient younger than 18 who had a stem cell transplant for acute lymphoblastic leukemia, so the T cells may come from the graft donor. CDR3 sequence (DNA): TGTGCCAGCAGCCGGGGGTACACTGAAGCTTTCTTT. Encoded protein: CASSRGYTEAFF.